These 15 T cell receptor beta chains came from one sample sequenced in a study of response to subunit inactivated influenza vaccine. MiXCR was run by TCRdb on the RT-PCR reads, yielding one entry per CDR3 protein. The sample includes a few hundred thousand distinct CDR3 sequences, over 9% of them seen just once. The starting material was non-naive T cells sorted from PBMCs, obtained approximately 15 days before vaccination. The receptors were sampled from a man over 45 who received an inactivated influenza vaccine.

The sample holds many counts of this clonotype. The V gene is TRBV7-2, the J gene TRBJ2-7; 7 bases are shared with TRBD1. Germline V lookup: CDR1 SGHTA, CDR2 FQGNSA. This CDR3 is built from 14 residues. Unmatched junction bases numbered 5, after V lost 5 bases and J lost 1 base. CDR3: CASSQRGQSYEQYF. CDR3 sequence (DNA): TGTGCCAGCAGCCAACGGGGACAGTCCTACGAGCAGTACTTC.

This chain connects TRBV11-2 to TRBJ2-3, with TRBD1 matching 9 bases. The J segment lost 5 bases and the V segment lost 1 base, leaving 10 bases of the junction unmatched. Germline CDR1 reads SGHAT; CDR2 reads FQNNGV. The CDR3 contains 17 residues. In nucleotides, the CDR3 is TGTGCCAGCAGCTTAGTTGGGGGACAGGGTATGGGAGATACGCAGTATTTT. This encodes CASSLVGGQGMGDTQYF.

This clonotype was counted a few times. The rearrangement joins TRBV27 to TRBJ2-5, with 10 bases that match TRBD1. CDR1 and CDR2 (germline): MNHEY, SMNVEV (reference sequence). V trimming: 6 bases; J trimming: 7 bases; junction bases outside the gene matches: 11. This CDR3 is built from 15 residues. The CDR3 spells CASRKSDRGFTTQYF. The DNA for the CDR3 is TGTGCCAGCAGAAAATCGGACAGGGGGTTCACGACCCAGTACTTC.

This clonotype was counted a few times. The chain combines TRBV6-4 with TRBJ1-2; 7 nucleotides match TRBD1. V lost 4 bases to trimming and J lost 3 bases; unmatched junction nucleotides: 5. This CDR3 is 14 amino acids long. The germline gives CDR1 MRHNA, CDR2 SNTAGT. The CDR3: CASSVQGNYYGYTF. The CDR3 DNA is TGTGCCAGCAGTGTACAGGGGAACTACTATGGCTACACCTTC.

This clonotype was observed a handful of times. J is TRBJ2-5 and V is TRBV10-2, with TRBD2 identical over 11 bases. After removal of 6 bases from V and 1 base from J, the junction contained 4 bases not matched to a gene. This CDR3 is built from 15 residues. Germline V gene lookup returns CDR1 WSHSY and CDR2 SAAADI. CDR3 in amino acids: CASRAGTSGQETQYF. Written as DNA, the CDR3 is TGCGCCAGCAGAGCCGGGACTAGCGGCCAAGAGACCCAGTACTTC.

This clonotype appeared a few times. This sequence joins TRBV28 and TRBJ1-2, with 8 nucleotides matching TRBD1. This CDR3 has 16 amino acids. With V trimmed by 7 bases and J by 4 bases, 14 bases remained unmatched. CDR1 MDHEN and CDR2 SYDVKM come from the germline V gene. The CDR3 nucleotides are TGTGCCAGCATTACAACCCCCGGGACAGGACTCTATGGCTACACCTTC. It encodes CASITTPGTGLYGYTF.

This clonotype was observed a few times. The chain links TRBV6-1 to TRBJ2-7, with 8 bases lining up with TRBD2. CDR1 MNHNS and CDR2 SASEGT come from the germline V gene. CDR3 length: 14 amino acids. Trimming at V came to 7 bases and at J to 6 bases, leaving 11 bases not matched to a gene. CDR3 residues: CASMRDPTSAEQYF. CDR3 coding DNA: TGTGCCAGCATGCGGGATCCGACTAGCGCCGAGCAGTACTTC.

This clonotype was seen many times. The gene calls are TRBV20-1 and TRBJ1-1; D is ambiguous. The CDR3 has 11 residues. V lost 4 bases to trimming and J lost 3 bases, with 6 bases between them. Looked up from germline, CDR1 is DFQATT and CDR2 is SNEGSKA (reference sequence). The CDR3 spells CSAMLDTEAFF. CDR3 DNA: TGCAGTGCTATGCTAGACACTGAAGCTTTCTTT.

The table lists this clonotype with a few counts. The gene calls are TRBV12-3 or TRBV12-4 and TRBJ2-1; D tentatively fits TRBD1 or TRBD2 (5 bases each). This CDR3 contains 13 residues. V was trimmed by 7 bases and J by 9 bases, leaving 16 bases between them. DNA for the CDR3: TGTGCCAGCACGCCGGGACCAACGGGTGAGCAGTTCTTC. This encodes CASTPGPTGEQFF.

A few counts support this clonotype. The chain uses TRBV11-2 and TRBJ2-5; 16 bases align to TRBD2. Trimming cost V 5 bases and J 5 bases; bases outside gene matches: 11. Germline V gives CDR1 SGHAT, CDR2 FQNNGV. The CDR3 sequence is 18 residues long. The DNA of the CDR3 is TGTGCCAGCAGCCGTCGACAGGGGGGACTAGCGGGAGGGGAGACCCAGTACTTC. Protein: CASSRRQGGLAGGETQYF.

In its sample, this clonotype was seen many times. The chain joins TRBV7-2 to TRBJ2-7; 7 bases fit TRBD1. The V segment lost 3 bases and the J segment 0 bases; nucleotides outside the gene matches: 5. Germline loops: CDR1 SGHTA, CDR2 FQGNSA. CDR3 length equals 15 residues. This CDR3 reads CASSFGTAFSYEQYF. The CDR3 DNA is TGTGCCAGCAGCTTTGGGACAGCTTTCTCCTACGAGCAGTACTTC.

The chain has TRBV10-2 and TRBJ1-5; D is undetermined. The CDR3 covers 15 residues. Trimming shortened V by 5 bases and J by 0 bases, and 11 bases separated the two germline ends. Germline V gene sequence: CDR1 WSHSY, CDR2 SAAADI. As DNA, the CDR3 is TGCGCCAGCAGTAGTTCTGGTAGTAGCAATCAGCCCCAGCATTTT. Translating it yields CASSSSGSSNQPQHF.

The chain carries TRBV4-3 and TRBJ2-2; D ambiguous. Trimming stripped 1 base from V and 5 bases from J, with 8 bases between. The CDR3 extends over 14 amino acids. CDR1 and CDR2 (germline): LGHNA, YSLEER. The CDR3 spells CASSQGHGTGELFF. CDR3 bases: TGCGCCAGCAGCCAAGGCCACGGAACCGGGGAGCTGTTTTTT.

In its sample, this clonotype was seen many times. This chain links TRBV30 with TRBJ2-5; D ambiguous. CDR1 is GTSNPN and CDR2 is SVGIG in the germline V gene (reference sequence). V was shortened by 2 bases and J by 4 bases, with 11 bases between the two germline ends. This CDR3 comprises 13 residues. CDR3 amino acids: CAWSLGFGETQYF. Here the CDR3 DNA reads TGTGCCTGGAGTTTAGGGTTTGGAGAGACCCAGTACTTC.

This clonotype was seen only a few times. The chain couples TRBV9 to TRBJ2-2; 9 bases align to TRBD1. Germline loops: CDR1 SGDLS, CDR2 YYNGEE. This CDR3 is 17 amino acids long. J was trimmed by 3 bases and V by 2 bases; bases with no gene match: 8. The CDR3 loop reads CASSVRRQGGDTGELFF. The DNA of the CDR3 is TGTGCCAGCAGCGTTCGACGACAGGGGGGGGACACCGGGGAGCTGTTTTTT. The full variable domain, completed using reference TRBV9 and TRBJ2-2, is DSGVTQTPKHLITATGQRVTLRCSPRSGDLSVYWYQQSLDQGLQFLIQYYNGEERAKGNILERFSAQQFPDLHSELNLSSLELGDSALYFCASSVRRQGGDTGELFFGEGSRLTVL.